This T cell receptor (beta chain) was retrieved from a study of blood T cell repertoires in COVID-19. Study in general: Collection of acute and convalescent COVID-19 samples took place in the United States, Italy and Spain. Nucleic acid was either cDNA or gDNA, and it came from T cells, B-cell-depleted T cells, or PBMCs.

This CDR3 is built from 15 residues. Per the germline V gene, CDR1 is MNHEY and CDR2 is SVGAGI. Trimming took 6 bases from V and 9 from J; bases not matched to a gene: 9. In the original processing: Reference gene primer amplification in the assay estimated nucleated cell counts. The method was immunoSEQ multiplex PCR; TCRdb's version includes in-frame clones alone and lacks a portion of them. Clone size and V and J calls were adopted from that table, with D and trimming inferred from the DNA. Of 300,000 to 400,000 clones in the sample, 75% to 85% were seen once. The clonotype originates from a human donor in a cohort sampled during active COVID-19. This chain links TRBV6-5 with TRBJ1-6, with 9 bases fitting TRBD1. Sequencing was carried out using peripheral blood. DNA of the CDR3: TGTGCCAGCAGCGACCCGGGACAGGGCGGTTCACCCCTCCACTTT. It codes for CASSDPGQGGSPLHF.